The 9 T cell receptor beta chains below were found in one sample sequenced in a study of blood T cell repertoires in COVID-19. Sequencing used immunoSEQ multiplex PCR; TCRdb keeps in-frame clones, though not all of them. Here the sample spans 30,000 to 50,000 clones, about 94% being singletons. The sequenced sample was peripheral blood. The source is a human donor with active COVID-19. The donor label of this sample is uncertain.

The rearrangement uses TRBV3-1 (or the pseudogene TRBV3-2) and TRBJ2-7; tentatively, D is TRBD2 (5 bases). The CDR3 consists of 13 residues. Germline loops: CDR1 LGHDT, CDR2 YNNKEL (reference sequence). The V end was cut by 3 bases, the J end by 7 bases, with 13 bases between. The CDR3 protein is CASSQVEGGEQYF. CDR3 nucleotide sequence: TGTGCCAGCAGCCAGGTCGAGGGTGGGGAGCAGTACTTC.

The chain links TRBV5-5 to TRBJ2-5, with D possibly being TRBD1 (5 bases). There are 14 residues in the CDR3. CDR1 and CDR2 (germline): SGHKS, YYEKEE (reference sequence). Trimming stripped 1 base from V and 7 bases from J, with 14 bases between. The CDR3 region has the DNA TGTGCCAGCAGCTTGCAAGCGACGCAGGGGACCCAGTACTTC. This sequence encodes CASSLQATQGTQYF.

In this sample, this clone turned up once. V usage is TRBV19 and J usage is TRBJ2-3; TRBD1 agrees at 9 bases. V lost 3 bases, J lost 2 bases, and 3 bases stayed unmatched. Germline V gene sequence: CDR1 LNHDA, CDR2 SQIVND (reference sequence). CDR3 size: 15 residues. Here the CDR3 DNA reads TGTGCCAGTAGTATCGGGACAGGGTTCACAGATACGCAGTATTTT. Amino acid sequence: CASSIGTGFTDTQYF.

The chain links TRBV19 to TRBJ1-2; D may be TRBD1 (5 bases). Trimming removed 4 bases from V and 3 bases from J, with 18 bases in between. Germline lookup yields CDR1 LNHDA and CDR2 SQIVND (reference sequence). This CDR3 is 16 amino acids long. For the CDR3, the DNA is TGTGCCAGTAGTAGTGGGGGGAGCCTGAAAGACTATGGCTACACCTTC. Translation gives CASSSGGSLKDYGYTF.

Turning to this clone: The same CDR3 also results from other DNA sequences found in this sample. For the CDR3, the DNA is TGCGCCAGCAGCCCGGGATGGCAGTCGAACACTGAAGCTTTCTTT. Residues: CASSPGWQSNTEAFF. The rearrangement uses TRBV4-3 and TRBJ1-1; D gene unclear. Germline V CDR1 and CDR2: LGHNA, YSLEER. The CDR3 covers 15 residues. V lost 4 bases to trimming and J lost 1 base, with 13 bases between them.

The chain has TRBV6-4 and TRBJ1-1, with TRBD1 matching over 8 bases. V was pared by 0 bases and J by 7 bases, with 7 bases of the junction left unmatched. Looked up from germline, CDR1 is MRHNA and CDR2 is SNTAGT. This CDR3 comprises 15 residues. The DNA for the CDR3 is TGTGCCAGCAGTGACTCCGGGACAGGCTCCAGTGAAGCTTTCTTT. It translates to CASSDSGTGSSEAFF.

The chain joins TRBV27 to TRBJ1-1; 8 nucleotides align to TRBD1. This CDR3 comprises 16 residues. The ends lost 3 bases at V and 2 bases at J; junction bases unmatched: 8. Germline V gives CDR1 MNHEY, CDR2 SMNVEV (reference sequence). The CDR3 DNA sequence: TGTGCCAGCAGTTTGGACAGGGTGAACCTTAACACTGAAGCTTTCTTT. Protein product: CASSLDRVNLNTEAFF.

The V and J genes are TRBV3-1 (or the pseudogene TRBV3-2) and TRBJ2-5; 10 nucleotides agree with TRBD2. Germline V CDR1 and CDR2: LGHDT, YNNKEL (reference sequence). V lost 3 bases, J lost 4 bases, and 5 bases stayed unmatched. The CDR3 loop spans 15 amino acids. CDR3 bases: TGTGCCAGCAGCCACAGCGGGGGGGCCTCAGAGACCCAGTACTTC. Encoded protein: CASSHSGGASETQYF.

The chain couples TRBV2 to TRBJ2-2; D possibly corresponds to TRBD2 (6 bases). Germline CDR1 is SNHLY and CDR2 is FYNNEI. V was pared by 7 bases and J by 6 bases, with 12 bases between. This CDR3 comprises 13 residues. The DNA of the CDR3 is TGTGCCAGCAACTGGGGGGTCCCCGGGGAGCTGTTTTTT. Translated, it gives CASNWGVPGELFF.